What follows are 26 T cell receptor beta chains derived from one specimen sequenced in a study of cytomegalovirus exposure and HLA in healthy donors. The study ran its PCR with 60 Vbeta and 13 Jbeta primers. Libraries were prepared by immunoSEQ multiplex PCR; TCRdb keeps only in-frame clonotypes and omits some of them. The sample includes 140,000 or so clones, approximately 80% of them seen just once. The sequencing input was PBMCs. These receptors originate from a woman in her thirties or forties in good health and CMV-seronegative.

The chain carries TRBV29-1 and TRBJ1-1; D not certain. Germline V gene sequence: CDR1 SQVTM, CDR2 ANQGSEA. This CDR3 region has 11 residues. The germline V and J ends were trimmed by 7 bases and 1 base, with 7 bases remaining between them. CDR3 DNA: TGCAGCGGGAACAGGAACACTGAAGCTTTCTTT. This codes for CSGNRNTEAFF.

V gene TRBV28 combines with J gene TRBJ2-1, with a weak D call TRBD2 (8 bases). From germline, CDR1 is MDHEN and CDR2 SYDVKM. V lost 6 bases and J 4 bases, leaving 22 bases between the germline ends. There are 17 residues in the CDR3. Written as DNA, the CDR3 is TGTGCCAGCAGCCACAGGGGACTAGAAGGTCTATACAATGAGCAGTTCTTC. Protein product: CASSHRGLEGLYNEQFF.

Written as DNA, the CDR3 is TGCAGCGTTAAATCAAACCCGGGGGTAAACATTCAGTACTTC. Residues: CSVKSNPGVNIQYF. This chain uses TRBV29-1 with TRBJ2-4; maybe TRBD2 (6 bases). Trimming removed 5 bases at V and 6 bases at J, with 17 bases between. The CDR3 has 14 residues. Germline V gene sequence: CDR1 SQVTM, CDR2 ANQGSEA. The variable domain in full, with the rest retrieved from reference TRBV29-1 and TRBJ2-4, is SAVISQKPSRDICQRGTSLTIQCQVDSQVTMMFWYRQQPGQSLTLIATANQGSEATYESGFVIDKFPISRPNLTFSTLTVSNMSPEDSSIYLCSVKSNPGVNIQYFGAGTRLSVL.

This clone was observed a single time. The chain combines TRBV27 with TRBJ1-5; unclear D gene. V lost 4 bases, J lost 2 bases, and 9 bases lay in between. This CDR3 is 14 amino acids long. CDR1 and CDR2 (germline): MNHEY, SMNVEV (reference sequence). In nucleotides, the CDR3 is TGTGCCAGCAGTTGGGGAGGCGGCAATCAGCCCCAGCATTTT. It specifies CASSWGGGNQPQHF.

J is TRBJ2-7 and V is TRBV29-1; 10 nucleotides line up with TRBD1. The CDR3 totals 15 residues. Germline CDR1 is SQVTM and CDR2 is ANQGSEA. V lost 0 bases and J lost 2; bases outside the gene matches: 4. In DNA form, the CDR3 reads TGCAGCGTTGAAGATCGGGACAGGGGAACCTACGAGCAGTACTTC. Its translation is CSVEDRDRGTYEQYF.

The rearrangement links TRBV6-5 to TRBJ2-3; 7 bases align to TRBD2. The V gene end was trimmed by 0 bases and the J gene end by 5 bases; junction bases not matched to a gene: 8. The CDR3 extends over 16 amino acids. In germline, CDR1 is MNHEY, CDR2 SVGAGI. The CDR3 is CASSYSSSGGVDTQYF. The DNA for the CDR3 is TGTGCCAGCAGTTACTCGTCTAGCGGAGGGGTAGATACGCAGTATTTT.

The chain uses TRBV21-1 and TRBJ2-7; the table assigns TRBD1, which was not confirmed against the DNA. TRBV21-1 constitutes a pseudogene. CDR3 size: 15 residues. CDR3 amino acids: CASSGPGHGSYEQYF. The CDR3 DNA follows: TGTGCCAGCTCCGGACCGGGACACGGAAGCTACGAGCAGTACTTC.

The chain has TRBV11-2 and TRBJ1-1; D is possibly TRBD1 (6 bases). Germline V lookup: CDR1 SGHAT, CDR2 FQNNGV. V gave up 3 bases and J gave up 0 bases, with 17 bases separating them. The CDR3 length is 17 residues. CDR3 sequence: CASSLPWAGDLNTEAFF. The DNA for the CDR3 is TGTGCCAGCAGCTTGCCGTGGGCAGGGGATTTGAACACTGAAGCTTTCTTT.

This clone came up a few times. V is TRBV5-5 and J is TRBJ1-2; D is possibly TRBD1 (5 bases). This CDR3 region has 16 residues. V lost 3 bases and J 2 bases, leaving 17 bases between the germline ends. Germline V gene data show CDR1 as SGHKS and CDR2 as YYEKEE (reference sequence). The DNA of the CDR3 is TGTGCCAGCAGCTCCGCCAGGGCAGGGAGGAACTATGGCTACACCTTC. Amino acid sequence: CASSSARAGRNYGYTF.

The rearrangement joins TRBV10-3 to TRBJ1-4, with a tentative D call TRBD1 (5 bases). Germline V gene sequence: CDR1 ENHRY, CDR2 SYGVKD. The ends were cut back, 3 bases at V and 6 bases at J, with 20 bases in the middle. The CDR3 loop spans 17 amino acids. The CDR3 sequence: CAISDPSRTRGDEKLFF. The CDR3 coding sequence is TGTGCCATCAGTGATCCGTCGAGGACCCGGGGGGATGAAAAACTGTTTTTT.

This chain uses TRBV6-5 with TRBJ2-5; tentative D call: TRBD1 (5 bases). CDR1 and CDR2 (germline): MNHEY, SVGAGI. V lost 2 bases and J lost 7, with 11 bases in between. The CDR3 totals 13 residues. CDR3 sequence reads: CASSYNPQGTQYF. In nucleotides, the CDR3 is TGTGCCAGCAGTTACAATCCCCAGGGGACCCAGTACTTC.

The chain joins TRBV7-6 to TRBJ2-5, with D unclear. The V end lost 4 bases, the J end lost 4 bases, and 7 bases lay between the germline ends. This CDR3 region has 12 residues. Germline CDR1 reads SGHVS; CDR2 reads FNYEAQ. CDR3 coding DNA: TGTGCCAGCAGCTCCCCCTTAGAGACCCAGTACTTC. It encodes CASSSPLETQYF.

The CDR3 here is CASSLEGLGHEAFF. CDR3 bases: TGTGCCAGCAGCTTAGAGGGCCTCGGCCATGAAGCTTTCTTT. The rearrangement links TRBV11-2 to TRBJ1-1, with D unclear. V was cut by 0 bases and J by 7 bases, with 12 bases left in between. Germline V gene sequence: CDR1 SGHAT, CDR2 FQNNGV. The CDR3 runs 14 residues.

The chain uses TRBV7-9 and TRBJ2-5; 7 positions match TRBD2. The V gene's germline CDR1 is SEHNR and CDR2 FQNEAQ (reference sequence). V lost 3 bases to trimming and J lost 5 bases; unmatched junction nucleotides: 12. The CDR3 contains 16 residues. The CDR3 region has the DNA TGTGCCAGCAGCTTCCCTGCCGGACTAGGGGTTGAGACCCAGTACTTC. This codes for CASSFPAGLGVETQYF.

A single count supports this clone. J is TRBJ2-1 and V is TRBV10-3, with 7 bases lining up with TRBD2. V lost 0 bases, J lost 1 base, and 3 bases stayed unmatched. This CDR3 spans 16 amino acids. CDR1 is ENHRY, CDR2 SYGVKD, per germline. CDR3 in amino acids: CAISESTGGSYNEQFF. CDR3 nucleotides: TGTGCCATCAGTGAGTCGACGGGGGGTTCCTACAATGAGCAGTTCTTC.

The count of this clone is one. The rearrangement joins TRBV4-1 to TRBJ2-3; 8 nucleotides align to TRBD2. The CDR3 is 18 amino acids. The germline V gene encodes CDR1 MGHRA and CDR2 YSYEKL. The ends lost 0 bases at V and 4 bases at J; junction bases unmatched: 12. The DNA of the CDR3 is TGCGCCAGCAGCCAAGATTTCTACGGGAGGGCCATGGCAGATACGCAGTATTTT. Protein: CASSQDFYGRAMADTQYF.

This chain connects TRBV7-9 to TRBJ2-7; 11 nucleotides agree with TRBD1. The CDR3 sequence is 15 residues long. After removal of 3 bases from V and 6 bases from J, the junction contained 7 bases not matched to a gene. CDR1 is SEHNR and CDR2 is FQNEAQ in the germline V gene (reference sequence). CDR3 loop: CASSFGQGARSEQYF. The DNA for the CDR3 is TGTGCCAGCAGCTTCGGACAGGGGGCGCGGTCCGAGCAGTACTTC.

The chain links TRBV29-1 to TRBJ2-4; maybe TRBD1 (6 bases). CDR1 is SQVTM, CDR2 ANQGSEA, per germline. This CDR3 contains 11 residues. The CDR3 region is CSGTNKNIQYF. The CDR3 region has the DNA TGCTCCGGGACAAATAAGAACATTCAGTACTTC.

This chain connects TRBV19 to TRBJ1-6; TRBD1 matches 7 bases. V shed 0 bases, J shed 6 bases, and the junction held 14 bases outside the gene matches. The CDR3 contains 19 residues. Germline V gene sequence: CDR1 LNHDA, CDR2 SQIVND (reference sequence). The CDR3 sequence is CASSIDPGRQGRVNSPLHF. In DNA form, the CDR3 reads TGTGCCAGTAGTATAGACCCTGGGCGACAGGGTCGGGTTAATTCACCCCTCCACTTT.

This chain connects TRBV5-1 to TRBJ2-5; a possible D gene is TRBD2 (7 bases). This CDR3 contains 15 residues. Germline CDR1 SGHRS, CDR2 YFSETQ. Trimming took 4 bases from V and 1 from J, leaving 14 bases between them. This chain's CDR3 is CASSPTRGAQETQYF. Here the CDR3 DNA reads TGCGCCAGCAGCCCCACCCGGGGGGCCCAAGAGACCCAGTACTTC.

The chain combines TRBV19 with TRBJ2-3; possibly TRBD2 for D (6 bases). Trimming removed 11 bases at V and 3 bases at J, with 18 bases between. Germline lookup yields CDR1 LNHDA and CDR2 SQIVND (reference sequence). CDR3 size: 14 residues. The CDR3 loop reads CASWRGGTTDTQYF. The CDR3, as DNA: TGTGCCTCTTGGAGGGGAGGAACAACAGATACGCAGTATTTT.

This chain joins TRBV2 and TRBJ2-2, with D perhaps matching TRBD2 (5 bases). The CDR3 totals 16 residues. Trimming took 6 bases from V and 3 from J, leaving 17 bases between them. Germline lookup yields CDR1 SNHLY and CDR2 FYNNEI. The CDR3 nucleotides are TGTGCCAGCAGGACCTCAAGCTGGCGGGACACCGGGGAGCTGTTTTTT. Amino acids: CASRTSSWRDTGELFF.

The chain uses TRBV6-1 and TRBJ1-3; possibly TRBD1 for D (5 bases). V was clipped by 1 base and J by 0 bases, with 10 bases between them. The CDR3 extends over 16 amino acids. CDR1 MNHNS and CDR2 SASEGT come from the germline V gene. The CDR3 protein is CASSEGWGRSGNTIYF. CDR3 bases: TGTGCCAGCAGTGAAGGTTGGGGCCGCTCTGGAAACACCATATATTTT.

V and J are TRBV6-5 and TRBJ1-2; 8 positions match TRBD1. Germline V gives CDR1 MNHEY, CDR2 SVGAGI. This CDR3 is built from 16 residues. Losses at the gene ends were 2 bases for V and 4 bases for J; bases not matched to a gene: 9. The CDR3 here is CASSYGDGQGAYGYTF. The CDR3 DNA follows: TGTGCCAGCAGTTACGGGGATGGACAGGGTGCCTATGGCTACACCTTC.

This clone was seen only once. This sequence joins TRBV29-1 and TRBJ2-7, with 7 positions matching TRBD2. Trimming removed 0 bases from V and 0 bases from J; junction bases left unmatched: 14. Germline V gives CDR1 SQVTM, CDR2 ANQGSEA. The CDR3 runs to 18 residues. CDR3 sequence: CSVEDLCSWEGDSYEQYF. In nucleotides, the CDR3 is TGCAGCGTTGAAGATCTTTGTAGCTGGGAGGGTGACTCCTACGAGCAGTACTTC.

The chain joins TRBV27 to TRBJ2-7; TRBD2 agrees at 12 bases. The V gene end was trimmed by 4 bases and the J gene end by 4 bases; junction bases not matched to a gene: 2. Germline V gene lookup returns CDR1 MNHEY and CDR2 SMNVEV (reference sequence). This CDR3 is 14 amino acids long. CDR3 in amino acids: CASSSLAGGYEQYF. The DNA of the CDR3 is TGTGCCAGCAGTTCGCTAGCGGGGGGGTACGAGCAGTACTTC.